This T cell receptor beta chain is from a study of shared clonotypes between healthy human individuals. CD45RO-negative, CCR7-selected cells formed the naive CD8 fraction, which excluded terminally differentiated effector memory CD45RA+ cells. Data came from immunoSEQ multiplex PCR; TCRdb stores just in-frame clones and leaves some out. The profile shows roughly 1,800,000 clones, 85% to 95% of them singletons. Input material: naive CD8+ T cells sorted from blood. The TCR was taken from a man aged 18 to 30 in good health.

The CDR3 DNA reads as TGTGCCTGGAGTAGGGGGGTGGGCACTGAAGCTTTCTTT. It encodes CAWSRGVGTEAFF. The rearrangement joins TRBV30 to TRBJ1-1; TRBD1 might be the D (6 bases). V gave up 2 bases and J gave up 4 bases, with 11 bases separating them. Looked up from germline, CDR1 is GTSNPN and CDR2 is SVGIG (reference sequence). The CDR3 spans 13 residues. Complete variable domain (other parts from reference TRBV30 and TRBJ1-1): SQTIHQWPATLVQPVGSPLSLECTVEGTSNPNLYWYRQAAGRGLQLLFYSVGIGQISSEVPQNLSASRPQDRQFILSSKKLLLSDSGFYLCAWSRGVGTEAFFGQGTRLTVV.